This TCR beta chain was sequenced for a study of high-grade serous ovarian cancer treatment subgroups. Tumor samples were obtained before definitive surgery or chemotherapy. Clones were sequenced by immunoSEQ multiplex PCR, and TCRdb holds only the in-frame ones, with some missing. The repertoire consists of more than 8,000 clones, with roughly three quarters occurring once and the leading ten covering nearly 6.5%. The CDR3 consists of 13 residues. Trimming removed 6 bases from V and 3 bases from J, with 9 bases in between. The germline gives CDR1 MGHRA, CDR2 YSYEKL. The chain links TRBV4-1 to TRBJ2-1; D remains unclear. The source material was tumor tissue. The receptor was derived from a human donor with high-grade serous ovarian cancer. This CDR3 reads CASSLVRYNEQFF. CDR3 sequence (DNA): TGCGCCAGCAGTCTGGTCCGCTACAATGAGCAGTTCTTC.